This T cell receptor beta chain is drawn from a study of tumor and adjacent non-tumor tissue in lung cancer. From germline, CDR1 is SQVTM and CDR2 ANQGSEA. This CDR3 has 14 residues. The V end was cut by 6 bases, the J end by 1 base, with 14 bases between. No cell sorting was done before RNA was extracted from the tissue. More than 3 cm separated this lung sample from the edge of the tumor. Three rounds of nested PCR, following a modified ARM-PCR protocol, produced the TCRbeta library. TCRdb redid the calling of the multiplex PCR reads with MiXCR, one entry per CDR3 protein. The data contain 75,000 to 80,000 distinct CDR3 sequences, over 60% of them singletons.

This chain joins TRBV29-1 and TRBJ2-3; TRBD2 might be the D (5 bases). This sequence was found in a man aged 70 or older with non-small cell lung cancer. Sequenced: distant non-tumor lung tissue. This CDR3 reads CSVAGRSGTDTQYF. The CDR3 nucleotides are TGCAGCGTCGCTGGGAGATCTGGCACAGATACGCAGTATTTT.